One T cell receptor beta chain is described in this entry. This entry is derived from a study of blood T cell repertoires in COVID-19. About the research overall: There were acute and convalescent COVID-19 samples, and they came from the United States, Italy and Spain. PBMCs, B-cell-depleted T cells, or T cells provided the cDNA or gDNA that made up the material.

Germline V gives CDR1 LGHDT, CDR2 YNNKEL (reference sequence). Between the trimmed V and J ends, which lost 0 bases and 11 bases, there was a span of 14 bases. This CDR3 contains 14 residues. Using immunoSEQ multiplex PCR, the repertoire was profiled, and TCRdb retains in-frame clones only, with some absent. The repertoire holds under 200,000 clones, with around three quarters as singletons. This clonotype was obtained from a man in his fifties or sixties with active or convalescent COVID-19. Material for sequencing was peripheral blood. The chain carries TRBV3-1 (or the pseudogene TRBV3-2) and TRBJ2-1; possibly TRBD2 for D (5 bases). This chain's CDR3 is CASSQDTGGLQQFF. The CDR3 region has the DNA TGTGCCAGCAGCCAAGACACGGGCGGGCTCCAGCAGTTCTTC.